The 17 T cell receptor beta chains in this list originate from one sample, sequenced in a study of molecular identifiers for immune sequencing clone quantification. TCRdb reprocessed the PCR reads via MiXCR and lists one record per CDR3 protein. Here the sample spans tens of thousands of distinct CDR3 sequences, under 20% being singletons. Sequences were obtained from naive CD8+ T cells from blood, with Jurkat cell RNA spiked in. Subset specified: FACS-sorted CD8+CD4-CCR7+CD45RA+ naive T cells. All receptors come from a human donor in good health. Some libraries in this study had Jurkat cell RNA spiked in.

This clonotype has a count of ten or more. CDR3 region: CSAREGYNEQFF. The DNA of the CDR3 is TGCAGTGCTAGGGAGGGATACAATGAGCAGTTCTTC. This chain uses TRBV20-1 with TRBJ2-1, with TRBD2 as a possible D gene (6 bases). The length of the CDR3 is 12 residues. V gave up 3 bases and J gave up 4 bases, with 7 bases separating them. Germline V gene sequence: CDR1 DFQATT, CDR2 SNEGSKA (reference sequence).

The CDR3 nucleotides are TGCAGCGTTGAGCCGAGCGGGTCTTACAATGAGCAGTTCTTC. It encodes CSVEPSGSYNEQFF. V usage is TRBV29-1 and J usage is TRBJ2-1, with D tentatively TRBD2 (6 bases). The length of the CDR3 is 14 residues. Trimming stripped 3 bases from V and 4 bases from J, with 13 bases between. Germline V gives CDR1 SQVTM, CDR2 ANQGSEA.

This clonotype was observed once. This may arise from a read error, as a much more abundant clone is one base away. This sequence joins TRBV7-9 and TRBJ2-2; a weak D match, TRBD2 (6 bases). The CDR3 contains 15 residues. Germline CDR1 is SEHNR and CDR2 is FQNEAQ (reference sequence). The V end was cut by 5 bases, the J end by 4 bases, with 14 bases between. CDR3 DNA sequence: TGTGCCAGCAGCGGGGAGTCCGGGGGCACCGGGGAGCTGTTTTTT. Translating it yields CASSGESGGTGELFF.

This clonotype was counted many times. The chain has TRBV28 and TRBJ1-5; TRBD1 is a possible D gene (6 bases). Looked up from germline, CDR1 is MDHEN and CDR2 is SYDVKM. The V and J ends lost 2 bases and 2 bases respectively, with 10 bases between them. This CDR3 has 15 residues. The CDR3 DNA reads as TGTGCCAGCAGTTTAACAGGGTGGGGCAATCAGCCCCAGCATTTT. It yields the protein CASSLTGWGNQPQHF.

Comment on this clonotype: The conserved phenylalanine or tryptophan normally closing the CDR3 is absent here, so this likely arose from a read error. The DNA is omitted, as the CDR3 cannot be located on it reliably, and the CDR3 follows TCRdb's listing. The chain recombines TRBV29-1 with TRBJ2-7; TRBD1 is the table's D call, not checked against the DNA. The CDR3 length is 12 residues, termini included. Looked up from germline, CDR1 is SQVTM and CDR2 is ANQGSEA. The CDR3 spells CSVEAGLYEQYL.

The table lists this clonotype with many counts. The genes are TRBV7-9 and TRBJ2-7; the D gene is possibly TRBD1 (6 bases). Per germline, CDR1 SEHNR and CDR2 FQNEAQ (reference sequence). CDR3 length equals 15 residues. The ends were cut back, 5 bases at V and 7 bases at J, with 21 bases in the middle. CDR3 in amino acids: CASSRIEARTGEQYF. CDR3 bases: TGTGCCAGCAGCCGAATCGAAGCCCGTACAGGGGAGCAGTACTTC.

This clonotype has a count of ten or more. Since no conserved phenylalanine or tryptophan closes the CDR3, a read error is the likely cause. CDR3 DNA sequence: TGTGCCAGTAGTATAGGTCACGGGGAGCTGTTTTTG. This sequence encodes CASSIGHGELFL. This chain uses TRBV19 with TRBJ2-2, with no clear D. Trimming left V 1 base short and J 7 bases short, with 4 bases between. The germline V gene has CDR1 LNHDA and CDR2 SQIVND (reference sequence). The CDR3 has 12 residues.

This clonotype has ten or more counts. The chain combines TRBV6-1 with TRBJ1-1, with unresolved D. Germline V gene sequence: CDR1 MNHNS, CDR2 SASEGT. Trimming stripped 2 bases from V and 1 base from J, with 5 bases between. The length of the CDR3 is 13 residues. CDR3: CASSEQENTEAFF. The CDR3, as DNA: TGTGCCAGCAGTGAACAAGAGAACACTGAAGCTTTCTTT.

This clonotype was found many times. The chain couples TRBV13 to TRBJ2-1, with TRBD2 matching over 7 bases. After removal of 0 bases from V and 12 bases from J, the junction contained 2 bases not matched to a gene. The CDR3 is 12 residues long. CDR1 and CDR2 (germline): PRHDT, FYEKMQ (reference sequence). The CDR3 reads CASSLGREAQFF. Here the CDR3 DNA reads TGTGCCAGCAGCTTAGGCCGGGAGGCGCAGTTCTTC.

The sample holds many counts of this clonotype. The J gene is TRBJ2-1, the V gene TRBV7-6; D is ambiguous. Trimming took off 5 bases at V and 0 bases at J, with 17 bases between the two ends. The CDR3 is made up of 17 amino acids. The germline CDR1 and CDR2 sequences are SGHVS and FNYEAQ. CDR3 coding DNA: TGTGCCAGCAGCCCCCCTGGGCTACATAGCTCCTACAATGAGCAGTTCTTC. Protein sequence: CASSPPGLHSSYNEQFF.

This clonotype was counted ten times or more. The genes are TRBV10-3 and TRBJ2-5; D possibly corresponds to TRBD2 (5 bases). CDR3 length: 18 amino acids. Germline V gene sequence: CDR1 ENHRY, CDR2 SYGVKD. The germline V and J ends were trimmed by 2 bases and 2 bases, with 21 bases remaining between them. The CDR3 DNA sequence: TGTGCCATCAGTGAGCCCGCCGCGGAGGCACCACCACAAGAGACCCAGTACTTC. Translated: CAISEPAAEAPPQETQYF.

This clonotype appeared a few times. This may arise from a read error, as a much more abundant clone is one base away. This chain uses TRBV4-1 with TRBJ2-5; a weak D match, TRBD1 (5 bases). The CDR3 spans 14 residues. Germline CDR1 is MGHRA and CDR2 is YSYEKL. The germline V and J ends were trimmed by 1 base and 1 base, with 7 bases remaining between them. The chain's CDR3 is CASSQVGRQETQYF. The CDR3 region has the DNA TGCGCCAGCAGCCAAGTGGGGCGCCAAGAGACCCAGTACTTC.

This clonotype has at least ten counts. The rearrangement links TRBV6-1 to TRBJ2-7; 9 bases map to TRBD1. The CDR3 runs to 14 residues. V lost 5 bases, J lost 3 bases, and 5 bases stayed unmatched. Germline values: CDR1 MNHNS, CDR2 SASEGT. CDR3 in DNA: TGTGCCAGCAGTCACAGGGGGCTGAGCTACGAGCAGTACTTC. Its translation is CASSHRGLSYEQYF.

Ten or more counts support this clonotype. V and J are TRBV10-2 and TRBJ2-5, with 10 bases aligning to TRBD2. The CDR3 is 17 amino acids. CDR1 and CDR2 (germline): WSHSY, SAAADI. V gave up 2 bases and J gave up 2 bases; unmatched junction bases: 8. The CDR3 is CASSETTSGVWQETQYF. The CDR3 DNA reads as TGCGCCAGCAGTGAGACAACTAGCGGGGTATGGCAAGAGACCCAGTACTTC.

The gene calls are TRBV7-2 and TRBJ1-1, with a weak D call TRBD1 (6 bases). This CDR3 is built from 13 residues. Deletions cut 3 bases from V and 11 bases from J, with 16 bases between. Germline V lookup: CDR1 SGHTA, CDR2 FQGNSA. CDR3 coding DNA: TGTGCCAGCAGCTTGGTTGTTTCAGGGGATGCTTTCTTT. This gives the protein CASSLVVSGDAFF.

This clonotype was seen a few times. J is TRBJ1-1 and V is TRBV6-5; 11 bases fit TRBD1. The germline V gene has CDR1 MNHEY and CDR2 SVGAGI. This CDR3 spans 17 amino acids. J was trimmed by 4 bases and V by 0 bases; bases with no gene match: 7. The CDR3 sequence: CASSYSRTGGDVTEAFF. CDR3 coding DNA: TGTGCCAGCAGTTACTCGAGGACAGGGGGCGACGTCACTGAAGCTTTCTTT.

Notes on this clonotype: One base away lies a much larger clone, so this may be a sequencing read error. The rearrangement links TRBV27 to TRBJ2-7; a weak D match, TRBD2 (6 bases). This CDR3 is built from 16 residues. Germline V CDR1 and CDR2: MNHEY, SMNVEV (reference sequence). CDR3 nucleotides: TGTGCCAGCAGTTTATCTTTACTAGCAGGGAACTACGAGCAGCACTTC. It codes for CASSLSLLAGNYEQHF.